The present T cell receptor beta chain was sequenced within a study of blood T cell dynamics during melanoma immunotherapy. Study-level information: Metastatic melanoma patients received first-line pembrolizumab or nivolumab plus ipilimumab. Findings of the study overall: PBMC repertoires of eventual disease-control patients split at W3 into clonality or diversity gains.

As regards this clone: Its antigen is unidentified.

Every bulk PBMC sample received the same 350 ng of DNA. TCRdb's copy holds only in-frame clones and misses some; the assay was immunoSEQ multiplex PCR. The top ten hold about 16% of the sample, which has about 11,000 clones, roughly 80% seen once. As to time point: week 3, after first cycle of checkpoint inhibitor. Patients had no prior systemic cancer treatment, immunosuppressants or other active cancers. Sequencing was performed on blood, taken from a patient treated with checkpoint blockade. The TCR originated in a human donor with melanoma.

CDR3 bases: TGTGCCAGCAGCTTAAAGGGGTTACACACAGATACGCAGTATTTT. It encodes CASSLKGLHTDTQYF. This chain links TRBV7-9 with TRBJ2-3; D perhaps matches TRBD1 (5 bases). The CDR3 contains 15 residues. Per the germline V gene, CDR1 is SEHNR and CDR2 is FQNEAQ (reference sequence). V lost 2 bases to trimming and J lost 2 bases, with 11 bases between them.